These 2 T cell receptor beta chains share one sample of origin, sequenced in a study of cytomegalovirus exposure and HLA in healthy donors. PCR primers comprised 60 Vbeta and 13 Jbeta primers. Clones were read by immunoSEQ multiplex PCR, and TCRdb kept only the in-frame ones, dropping some. There are tens of thousands of clones in the sample; 81% occur only once, and about 1.2% lies in the top ten. Sequenced sample: PBMCs. These receptors all come from a girl aged 2 to 10 in good health and CMV-seropositive.

J is TRBJ1-5 and V is TRBV15, with D maybe TRBD1 (6 bases). V shed 1 base and J shed 8 bases, with 18 bases lying between them. This CDR3 comprises 16 residues. Germline loops: CDR1 LNHNV, CDR2 YYDKDF (reference sequence). The CDR3 nucleotides are TGTGCCACCAGCAGAGTCGCAGGGGTTGAGTTTGAGCCCCAGCATTTT. The encoded protein is CATSRVAGVEFEPQHF.

The DNA of the CDR3 is TGTGCCAGCAGCTTAGCAGGGGGCGATCAGCCCCAGCATTTT. This sequence encodes CASSLAGGDQPQHF. The chain combines TRBV9 with TRBJ1-5; 8 nucleotides align to TRBD1. The J segment lost 5 bases and the V segment lost 4 bases, leaving 5 bases of the junction unmatched. Germline-derived CDR1 and CDR2 are SGDLS and YYNGEE. The CDR3 loop spans 14 amino acids.